One T cell receptor (beta chain) is described in this entry. This sample was taken from a study of blood T cell repertoires in COVID-19. Across the whole study: Sites across the United States, Italy and Spain contributed samples from acute and convalescent COVID-19. T cells, B-cell-depleted T cells, or PBMCs provided the cDNA or gDNA that served as material.

The V end was cut by 6 bases, the J end by 7 bases, with 15 bases between. Per germline, CDR1 KGHSH and CDR2 LQKENI. The CDR3 covers 13 residues. Sequencing used immunoSEQ multiplex PCR; TCRdb keeps in-frame clones, though not all of them. Seen here are approximately 380,000 clones, roughly 91% observed once, and the top ten hold 1.2%. Participants' reported clinical history set cohort assignment. The origin of this receptor is a woman aged 18 to 35 who had recovered from COVID-19. Sequencing was done on a sample of PBMCs or T cells enriched from blood (not recorded which). The chain carries TRBV18 and TRBJ1-2; weak D call: TRBD1 (5 bases). Written as DNA, the CDR3 is TGTGCCAGCTCCCCTCGGGGGGAGGGTGGCTACACCTTC. It yields the protein CASSPRGEGGYTF. Full variable domain (remainder filled in from reference TRBV18 and TRBJ1-2): NAGVMQNPRHLVRRRGQEARLRCSPMKGHSHVYWYRQLPEEGLKFMVYLQKENIIDESGMPKERFSAEFPKEGPSILRIQQVVRGDSAAYFCASSPRGEGGYTFGSGTRLTVV.